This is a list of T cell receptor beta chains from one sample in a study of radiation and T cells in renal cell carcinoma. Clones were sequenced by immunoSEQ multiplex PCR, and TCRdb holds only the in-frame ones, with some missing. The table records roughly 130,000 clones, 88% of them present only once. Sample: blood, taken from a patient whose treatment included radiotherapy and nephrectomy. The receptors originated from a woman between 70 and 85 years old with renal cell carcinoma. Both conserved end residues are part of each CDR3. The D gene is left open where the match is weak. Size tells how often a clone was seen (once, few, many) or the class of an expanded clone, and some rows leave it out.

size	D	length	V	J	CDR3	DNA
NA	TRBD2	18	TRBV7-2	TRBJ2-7	CASSYRLAGGPSSYEQYF	TGTGCCAGCAGCTACAGACTAGCGGGGGGCCCTAGCTCCTACGAGCAGTACTTC
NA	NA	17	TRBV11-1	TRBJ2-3	CASSLASRTNSPDTQYF	TGTGCCAGCAGCTTGGCTAGCCGGACCAACTCCCCAGATACGCAGTATTTT
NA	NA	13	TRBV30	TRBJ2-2	CAWNRRGSGELFF	TGTGCCTGGAATCGCCGGGGATCCGGGGAGCTGTTTTTT
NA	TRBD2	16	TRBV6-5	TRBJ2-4	CASSYPIAGPGNIQYF	TGTGCCAGCAGTTACCCAATAGCGGGCCCAGGGAACATTCAGTACTTC
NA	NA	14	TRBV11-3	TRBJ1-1	CASSWARGNTEAFF	TGTGCCAGCAGCTGGGCCAGGGGGAACACTGAAGCTTTCTTT
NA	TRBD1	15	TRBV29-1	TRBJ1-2	CSVEGGTGGLYGYTF	TGCAGCGTTGAAGGGGGGACAGGAGGACTCTATGGCTACACCTTC
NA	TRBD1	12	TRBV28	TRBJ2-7	CASSRDSYEQYF	TGTGCCAGCAGCCGGGACAGCTACGAGCAGTACTTC
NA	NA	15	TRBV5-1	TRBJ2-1	CASSPEGSSYNEQFF	TGCGCCAGCAGCCCCGAAGGGAGCTCCTACAATGAGCAGTTCTTC
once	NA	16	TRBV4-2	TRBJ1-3	CASSQDREVSGNTIYF	TGTGCCAGCAGCCAAGACAGGGAGGTCTCTGGAAACACCATATATTTT
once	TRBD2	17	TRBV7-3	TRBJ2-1	CASSPASGGLSRHEQFF	TGTGCCAGCAGCCCGGCTAGCGGGGGTCTGTCTCGGCATGAGCAGTTCTTC
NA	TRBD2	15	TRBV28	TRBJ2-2	CASRFGTSGTGELFF	TGTGCCAGCAGATTTGGGACTAGCGGTACCGGGGAGCTGTTTTTT